The rows below give T cell receptor beta chains drawn from one sample of a study of glioma-infiltrating T cells after dendritic cell vaccination. The repertoire was sequenced with immunoSEQ multiplex PCR; TCRdb's copy has only in-frame clones and lacks some. The table includes roughly 100,000 clones, less than 90% detected once. The material sequenced was blood, taken after dendritic cell vaccination. These receptors were obtained from a human donor with glioblastoma. The CDR3 runs from the conserved cysteine through the conserved F or W. Fields, in order: J gene, V gene, D gene, CDR3 DNA, CDR3 protein. The D gene is left open where the match is weak.

>TRBJ2-1|TRBV5-5|TRBD2
TGTGCCAGCAGCCCTGGGACTAGCGGGGAATCTGAGCAGTTCTTC
CASSPGTSGESEQFF
>TRBJ1-4|TRBV5-1|TRBD1
TGCGCCAGCAGCCAGACGACAGGGGAACTGTTTTTT
CASSQTTGELFF
>TRBJ2-7|TRBV5-1|.
TGCGCCAGCAGCTTGGTTTCAGGGTCGGAGCAGTACTTC
CASSLVSGSEQYF
>TRBJ2-3|TRBV21-1|.
TGTGCCAGCAGCAAGCGGCAGGACAGAAGCACAGATACGCAGTATTTT
CASSKRQDRSTDTQYF
>TRBJ2-7|TRBV7-8|TRBD2
TGTGCCAGCACCCCGGGGAGGGACGGCTACGAGCAGTACTTC
CASTPGRDGYEQYF
>TRBJ2-5|TRBV6-5|.
TGTGCCAGCAGCGTTTCGTACCAAGAGACCCAGTACTTC
CASSVSYQETQYF
>TRBJ1-1|TRBV5-1|.
TGCGCCAGCAGCTTGGTAGGAGTCACTGAAGCTTTCTTT
CASSLVGVTEAFF
>TRBJ1-1|TRBV4-2|.
TGTGCCAGCAGCCAAGGGAACGCAGGGAACACTGAAGCTTTCTTT
CASSQGNAGNTEAFF
>TRBJ2-5|TRBV9|.
TGTGCCAGCAGCGTAGCGATCGACGGGACTTCCCAAGAGACCCAGTACTTC
CASSVAIDGTSQETQYF
>TRBJ2-7|TRBV4-1|TRBD1
TGCGCCAGCAGCCAAAGCCAGGTTGGGACAGCTCCCTCGTACGAGCAGTACTTC
CASSQSQVGTAPSYEQYF
>TRBJ2-5|TRBV29-1|TRBD1
TGCAGCGTCCACCACTCGGGACAGGGGGGTCAAGAGACCCAGTACTTC
CSVHHSGQGGQETQYF